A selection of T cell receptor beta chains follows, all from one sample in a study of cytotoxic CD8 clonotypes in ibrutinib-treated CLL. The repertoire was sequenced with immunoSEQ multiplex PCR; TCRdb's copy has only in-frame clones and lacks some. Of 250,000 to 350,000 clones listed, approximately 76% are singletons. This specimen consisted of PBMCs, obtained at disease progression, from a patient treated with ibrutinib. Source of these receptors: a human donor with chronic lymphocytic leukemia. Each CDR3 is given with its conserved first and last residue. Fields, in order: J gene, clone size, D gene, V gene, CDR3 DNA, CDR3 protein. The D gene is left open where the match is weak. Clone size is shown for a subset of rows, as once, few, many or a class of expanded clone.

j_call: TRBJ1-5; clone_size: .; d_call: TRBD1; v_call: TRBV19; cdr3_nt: TGTGCCAGTAGTATCTCCACAGGGGCCCAGCCCCAGCATTTT; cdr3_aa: CASSISTGAQPQHF
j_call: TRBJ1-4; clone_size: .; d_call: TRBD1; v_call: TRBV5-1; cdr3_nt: TGCGCCAGCAGCTTGGCCATGACAGGGAATGAAAAACTGTTTTTT; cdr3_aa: CASSLAMTGNEKLFF
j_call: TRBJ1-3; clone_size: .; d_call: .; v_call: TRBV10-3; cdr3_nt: TGTGCCATCAGTGAGGGGTACGGTGCCTCTGGAAACACCATATATTTT; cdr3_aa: CAISEGYGASGNTIYF
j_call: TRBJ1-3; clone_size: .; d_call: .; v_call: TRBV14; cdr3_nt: TGTGCCAGCGCGAGAGGGGCTGGAAACACCATATATTTT; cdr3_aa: CASARGAGNTIYF
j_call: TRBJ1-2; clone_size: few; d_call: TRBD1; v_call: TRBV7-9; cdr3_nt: TGTGCCAGCAGCTTAAGGACAGGGCTGGGCTATGGCTACACCTTC; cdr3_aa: CASSLRTGLGYGYTF
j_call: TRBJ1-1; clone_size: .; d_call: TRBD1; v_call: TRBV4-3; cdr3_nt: TGCGCCAGCAGCCCAGACAGGGGCACTGAAGCTTTCTTT; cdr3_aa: CASSPDRGTEAFF
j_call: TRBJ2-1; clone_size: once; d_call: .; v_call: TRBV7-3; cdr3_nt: TGTGCCAGCAGCCAGGGTCCCTTCAATGAGCAGTTCTTC; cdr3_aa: CASSQGPFNEQFF
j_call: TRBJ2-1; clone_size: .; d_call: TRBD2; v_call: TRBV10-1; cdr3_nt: TGCGCCAGCAGTGACCCGGGACTAGCGGGAGTTAGGGGAACCCGTGAGCAGTTCTTC; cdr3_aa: CASSDPGLAGVRGTREQFF
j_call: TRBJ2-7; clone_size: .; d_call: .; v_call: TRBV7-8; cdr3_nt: TGTGCCAGCAGCTTAACCAACAGGCCCTACAGCTCCTACGAGCAGTACTTC; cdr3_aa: CASSLTNRPYSSYEQYF
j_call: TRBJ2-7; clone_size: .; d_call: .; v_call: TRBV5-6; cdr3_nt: TGTGCCAGCAGCCGTCGCGGCGGGGACGATTCCTACGAGCAGTACTTC; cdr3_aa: CASSRRGGDDSYEQYF
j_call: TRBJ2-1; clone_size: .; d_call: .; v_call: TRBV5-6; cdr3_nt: TGTGCCAGCAGGGGGGGCCGCTCCTACAATGAGCAGTTCTTC; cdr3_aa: CASRGGRSYNEQFF
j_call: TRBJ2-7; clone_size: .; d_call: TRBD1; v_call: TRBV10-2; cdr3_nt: TGCGCCAGCAGTGAGTCGAACCCGGGACAGGGTCCCTACGAGCAGTACTTC; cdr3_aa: CASSESNPGQGPYEQYF
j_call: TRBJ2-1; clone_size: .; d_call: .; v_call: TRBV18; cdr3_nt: TGTGCCAGCTCACTTGGACGGAGCTCCTACAATGAGCAGTTCTTC; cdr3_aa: CASSLGRSSYNEQFF
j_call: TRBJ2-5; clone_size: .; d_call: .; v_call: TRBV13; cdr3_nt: TGTGCCAGCAGCCCAAAGGCGTCCCAAGAGACCCAGTACTTC; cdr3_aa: CASSPKASQETQYF
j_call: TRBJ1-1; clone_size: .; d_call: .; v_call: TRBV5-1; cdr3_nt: TGCGCCAGCAAGGCCGCGGGCGCGAACACTGAAGCTTTCTTT; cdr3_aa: CASKAAGANTEAFF
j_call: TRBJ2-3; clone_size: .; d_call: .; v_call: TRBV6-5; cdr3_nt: TGTGCCAGCAGTCTCATGATGGGGGATACGCAGTATTTT; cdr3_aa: CASSLMMGDTQYF
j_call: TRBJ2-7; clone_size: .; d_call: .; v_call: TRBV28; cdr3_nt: TGTGCCAGCAGTTTAGGCCCTTGGCAGGGCGGCTCCTACGAGCAGTACTTC; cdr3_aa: CASSLGPWQGGSYEQYF